The 30 T cell receptor beta chains given below trace back to one sample, sequenced in a study of T cells in Graves' hyperthyroidism and ophthalmopathy. The TCR beta CDR3 regions underwent amplification using RNA transcripts as the source. RT-PCR in the first round (using the HTBI primer set) targeted the TCR CDR3. MiXCR was run by TCRdb on the multiplex PCR reads, yielding one entry per CDR3 protein. Of about 690,000 distinct CDR3 sequences listed, around 16% were seen once; the top ten hold 15% to 19%. Sample: blood. These receptors originate from a man aged 50-60 years with Graves' hyperthyroidism.

This clonotype was detected many times. The rearrangement uses TRBV7-2 and TRBJ2-7; D is uncertain. CDR3 size: 14 residues. The germline V and J ends were trimmed by 8 bases and 0 bases, with 14 bases remaining between them. Germline V gene lookup returns CDR1 SGHTA and CDR2 FQGNSA. CDR3: CASRPGGGSYEQYF. DNA of the CDR3: TGTGCCAGCCGACCGGGCGGCGGCTCCTACGAGCAGTACTTC.

The rearrangement joins TRBV20-1 to TRBJ2-7, with 10 bases fitting TRBD2. This CDR3 region has 16 residues. Per the germline V gene, CDR1 is DFQATT and CDR2 is SNEGSKA (reference sequence). CDR3 sequence reads: CSARDSRLAGVYERYV. The CDR3 DNA sequence: TGCAGTGCTAGAGATAGTAGGCTAGCGGGGGTCTACGAGCGGTACGTC.

The table lists this clonotype with many counts. The CDR3 is CASSQGQVNTEAFF. As DNA, the CDR3 is TGCGCCAGCAGCCAGGGACAGGTGAACACTGAAGCTTTCTTT. The chain joins TRBV5-1 to TRBJ1-1; 8 bases map to TRBD1. In germline, CDR1 is SGHRS, CDR2 YFSETQ. The CDR3 is 14 amino acids. Unmatched junction bases numbered 2, after V lost 4 bases and J lost 0 bases.

In this sample, this clonotype turned up many times. The chain links TRBV7-3 to TRBJ2-1; 7 bases map to TRBD2. The CDR3 is made up of 13 amino acids. Germline trimming cut 2 bases from V and 9 bases from J; bases unmatched to any gene: 4. Germline CDR1 SGHTA, CDR2 FQGTGA. The CDR3 coding sequence is TGTGCCAGCAGCTTAGGCGGGAGCGGTGAGCAGTTCTTC. Its translation is CASSLGGSGEQFF.

Of note for this clonotype: One junction end disagrees with the germline gene, perhaps due to a read error. This chain uses TRBV6-1 with TRBJ2-5, with D perhaps TRBD2 (6 bases). Germline CDR1 and CDR2: MNHNS and SASEGT. CDR3 size: 16 residues. CDR3: CASTSQVWRGGEAQYF. The CDR3 DNA sequence: TGTGCCAGCACCAGCCAGGTTTGGAGGGGCGGAGAGGCCCAGTACTTC.

Ten or more counts support this clonotype. V and J are TRBV20-1 and TRBJ2-7; possible D gene TRBD2, 6 bases. Trimming pared 2 bases from V and 3 bases from J, leaving 17 bases between. The CDR3 runs to 15 residues. The V gene's germline CDR1 is DFQATT and CDR2 SNEGSKA (reference sequence). This CDR3 reads CSARRTGGTYYEQYF. CDR3 nucleotides: TGCAGTGCTAGACGCACTGGGGGGACCTACTACGAGCAGTACTTC.

This clonotype has ten or more counts. The chain couples TRBV7-8 to TRBJ1-1; maybe TRBD1 (5 bases). V lost 5 bases and J lost 0, with 10 bases in between. The CDR3 contains 14 residues. Germline assignment: CDR1 SGHVS and CDR2 FQNEAQ. CDR3 amino acids: CASSGSTVNTEAFF. The CDR3 bases are TGTGCCAGCAGCGGATCGACAGTGAACACTGAAGCTTTCTTT.

This clonotype was detected ten times or more. The chain is built from TRBV6-1 and TRBJ1-2; weak D call: TRBD1 (5 bases). This CDR3 has 11 residues. Germline assignment: CDR1 MNHNS and CDR2 SASEGT. V lost 2 bases, J lost 7 bases, and 5 bases lay in between. CDR3 protein: CASSEQGGYTF. The CDR3 DNA reads as TGTGCCAGCAGTGAACAGGGTGGCTACACCTTC.

This chain joins TRBV27 and TRBJ1-5, with D possibly matching TRBD1 (5 bases). CDR3 size: 15 residues. Trimming took 2 bases from V and 2 from J, leaving 10 bases between them. Germline assignment: CDR1 MNHEY and CDR2 SMNVEV (reference sequence). The CDR3 spells CASSLQGRGNQPQHF. The DNA of the CDR3 is TGTGCCAGCAGTTTACAGGGTAGGGGCAATCAGCCCCAGCATTTT.

The chain combines TRBV28 with TRBJ1-6; maybe TRBD1 (5 bases). The CDR3 is made up of 14 amino acids. Per the germline V gene, CDR1 is MDHEN and CDR2 is SYDVKM. The germline V and J ends were trimmed by 2 bases and 6 bases, with 8 bases remaining between them. This CDR3 is CASSLPGINSPLHF. In nucleotides, the CDR3 is TGTGCCAGCAGTTTACCAGGGATTAATTCACCCCTCCACTTT.

V gene TRBV3-1 combines with J gene TRBJ1-4; 8 positions agree with TRBD1. V dropped 6 bases and J dropped 13; count of bases not matched to a gene: 13. The germline CDR1 and CDR2 sequences are LGHDT and YNNKEL (reference sequence). The CDR3 is 14 residues long. The CDR3 loop is CASSPGTGLLGLFF. CDR3 in DNA: TGTGCCAGCAGTCCCGGGACAGGCCTTTTAGGACTGTTTTTT.

This clonotype has a count of ten or more. The chain links TRBV28 to TRBJ2-1; tentative D call: TRBD2 (6 bases). The CDR3 is made up of 15 amino acids. The V and J ends lost 6 bases and 9 bases respectively, with 21 bases between them. CDR1 is MDHEN, CDR2 SYDVKM, per germline. As DNA, the CDR3 is TGTGCCAGCAGAAAACCGGGACTGTCCTTGGTTGAGCAGTTCTTC. Translated: CASRKPGLSLVEQFF. Based on the CDR3 plus reference TRBV28 and TRBJ2-1, the full variable domain is DVKVTQSSRYLVKRTGEKVFLECVQDMDHENMFWYRQDPGLGLRLIYFSYDVKMKEKGDIPEGYSVSREKKERFSLILESASTNQTSMYLCASRKPGLSLVEQFFGPGTRLTVL.

This clonotype was recorded a few times. CDR3 coding DNA: TGCGCCAGCAGCGCGACTAGCGGGAGGGCGTCTCCGGGGGAGCTGTTTTTT. This translates into CASSATSGRASPGELFF. The chain recombines TRBV5-1 with TRBJ2-2; 14 bases align to TRBD2. Germline V gene sequence: CDR1 SGHRS, CDR2 YFSETQ. This CDR3 has 17 residues. V gave up 4 bases and J gave up 8 bases; unmatched junction bases: 10.

With respect to this clonotype: A junction end diverges from the germline sequence, so it may reflect a read error. The chain employs TRBV27 and TRBJ1-5, with 7 bases that match TRBD1. Germline V CDR1 and CDR2: MNHEY, SMNVEV (reference sequence). The CDR3 covers 18 residues. CDR3 sequence: CASSLFRPGGYSSQPQHF. The CDR3 bases are TGTGCCAGCAGTTTATTTCGTCCAGGGGGATACAGCAGTCAGCCCCAGCATTTT.

The sample holds many counts of this clonotype. The CDR3 loop is CASSLGRPGGNQPQHF. The CDR3 bases are TGTGCCAGCAGTCTTGGACGCCCCGGGGGCAATCAGCCCCAGCATTTT. The chain carries TRBV28 and TRBJ1-5; D call uncertain. Germline CDR1 and CDR2: MDHEN and SYDVKM. V was pared by 5 bases and J by 2 bases, with 16 bases between. The CDR3 sequence is 16 residues long.

The table lists this clonotype with a few counts. This chain connects TRBV9 to TRBJ2-7; D remains unclear. This CDR3 comprises 14 residues. V was clipped by 4 bases and J by 1 base, with 12 bases between them. The germline gives CDR1 SGDLS, CDR2 YYNGEE. The CDR3 DNA sequence: TGTGCCAGCAGCACCCACAGTACTTCCTACGAGCAGTACTTC. Translated, it gives CASSTHSTSYEQYF.

V is TRBV29-1 and J is TRBJ2-2, with 7 bases fitting TRBD1. There are 13 residues in the CDR3. Unmatched junction bases numbered 8, after V lost 7 bases and J lost 6 bases. Germline CDR1 SQVTM, CDR2 ANQGSEA. As DNA, the CDR3 is TGCAGCGCCGAACCAACAGGGGCCGGGGAGCTGTTTTTT. Translated, it gives CSAEPTGAGELFF.

The chain links TRBV5-5 to TRBJ2-1; TRBD1 matches at 9 bases. The CDR3 is 15 amino acids. CDR1 SGHKS and CDR2 YYEKEE come from the germline V gene (reference sequence). Unmatched junction bases numbered 8, after V lost 4 bases and J lost 6 bases. Written as DNA, the CDR3 is TGTGCCAGCAGCGGGACAGGGAGAAATTTCAATGAGCAGTTCTTC. This codes for CASSGTGRNFNEQFF.

This clonotype has only a few counts. The chain has TRBV2 and TRBJ2-3; 9 bases fit TRBD1. This CDR3 comprises 14 residues. Looked up from germline, CDR1 is SNHLY and CDR2 is FYNNEI. With 5 bases clipped from V and 5 bases from J, the junction kept 5 bases outside the gene matches. CDR3 region: CASSSGQGRDTQYF. The CDR3 bases are TGTGCCAGCAGTTCTGGACAGGGGAGAGATACGCAGTATTTT.

This clonotype was detected ten times or more. The chain couples TRBV12-3 or TRBV12-4 to TRBJ1-2; 7 nucleotides match TRBD1. This CDR3 is built from 17 residues. Trimming took 6 bases from V and 0 from J; bases not matched to a gene: 13. The CDR3 sequence: CASSPDKGAATNYGYTF. The CDR3 coding sequence is TGTGCCAGCAGCCCGGACAAGGGGGCGGCTACTAACTATGGCTACACCTTC.

This clonotype showed up many times. The CDR3 sequence is CASSQAEPSYEQYF. The CDR3 region has the DNA TGTGCCAGCAGTCAGGCGGAACCATCCTACGAGCAGTACTTC. The chain employs TRBV2 and TRBJ2-7; the D is unclear. Germline V gene data show CDR1 as SNHLY and CDR2 as FYNNEI. The CDR3 covers 14 residues. The ends were cut back, 5 bases at V and 1 base at J, with 12 bases in the middle.

This clonotype was seen at least ten times. The J gene is TRBJ1-5, the V gene TRBV2, with TRBD1 matching over 7 bases. The CDR3 totals 14 residues. Germline CDR1 is SNHLY and CDR2 is FYNNEI. The V gene end was trimmed by 11 bases and the J gene end by 6 bases; junction bases not matched to a gene: 13. Written as DNA, the CDR3 is TGTGCCGGACGTAGACAGGGAGAGGCTCAGCCCCAGCATTTT. This encodes CAGRRQGEAQPQHF.

This clonotype occurred many times. V usage is TRBV2 and J usage is TRBJ2-1; D not resolved. V was trimmed by 6 bases and J by 0 bases, leaving 12 bases between them. Germline loops: CDR1 SNHLY, CDR2 FYNNEI. The CDR3 is 15 residues long. This CDR3 reads CASSATRSSYNEQFF. CDR3 coding DNA: TGTGCCAGCAGCGCGACACGTAGCTCCTACAATGAGCAGTTCTTC.

In its sample, this clonotype was seen many times. The chain recombines TRBV10-2 with TRBJ1-6, with 7 bases aligning to TRBD1. This CDR3 spans 14 amino acids. The V segment lost 1 base and the J segment 10 bases; nucleotides outside the gene matches: 4. CDR1 is WSHSY and CDR2 is SAAADI in the germline V gene. The CDR3, as DNA: TGCGCCAGCAGTGAGTTCAACAGGGGATCACCCCTCCACTTT. It encodes CASSEFNRGSPLHF.

This clonotype was seen only a few times. CDR3 nucleotide sequence: TGTGCCAGCGGGGCCGGGACCACCTACTACGAGCAGTACTTC. Protein sequence: CASGAGTTYYEQYF. This chain connects TRBV6-2 or TRBV6-3 to TRBJ2-7, with D tentatively TRBD1 or TRBD2 (5 bases each). CDR1 MNHEY and CDR2 SVGEGT come from the germline V gene. V was cut by 8 bases and J by 3 bases, with 17 bases left in between. CDR3 length equals 14 residues.

This clonotype was picked up many times. The V and J genes are TRBV20-1 and TRBJ2-1; 9 bases agree with TRBD2. The ends lost 6 bases at V and 3 bases at J; junction bases unmatched: 6. Germline V gene data show CDR1 as DFQATT and CDR2 as SNEGSKA (reference sequence). The CDR3 runs to 14 residues. CDR3 DNA sequence: TGCAGTGCGTCTACTAGCGGGCACTACAATGAGCAGTTCTTC. Protein product: CSASTSGHYNEQFF.

The chain uses TRBV2 and TRBJ1-5, with D possibly TRBD1 on 5 matching bases. Trimming took 4 bases from V and 7 from J, leaving 17 bases between them. CDR1 and CDR2 (germline): SNHLY, FYNNEI. The CDR3 length is 15 residues. The CDR3 nucleotides read TGTGCCAGCAGTGTCCAGGGTGGGGTTCGACAGCCCCAGCATTTT. Translating it yields CASSVQGGVRQPQHF.

V gene TRBV28 combines with J gene TRBJ2-5; 7 nucleotides agree with TRBD1. Germline CDR1 MDHEN, CDR2 SYDVKM. The CDR3 contains 16 residues. J gave up 2 bases and V 5 bases, and 11 bases lay outside the gene matches. In nucleotides, the CDR3 is TGTGCCAGCAGTCAATGGGACAGAAATCCACAAGAGACCCAGTACTTC. Amino acids: CASSQWDRNPQETQYF.

J is TRBJ1-2 and V is TRBV5-6; 7 nucleotides line up with TRBD1. The CDR3 extends over 13 amino acids. V lost 0 bases to trimming and J lost 7 bases; unmatched junction nucleotides: 3. CDR1 and CDR2 from the germline V gene are SGHDT and YYEEEE. The CDR3 nucleotides read TGTGCCAGCAGCTTGGAAGGGGGCGGTGGCTACACCTTC. It codes for CASSLEGGGGYTF.

This clonotype was detected only a few times. The V call is TRBV20-1, the J call TRBJ2-1; 10 bases line up with TRBD2. CDR1 is DFQATT, CDR2 SNEGSKA, per germline (reference sequence). Trimming removed 3 bases from V and 2 bases from J; junction bases left unmatched: 4. The CDR3 is made up of 15 amino acids. CDR3 DNA: TGCAGTGCTAGTTCTAGCGGGAGTCCCTACAATGAGCAGTTCTTC. As protein: CSASSSGSPYNEQFF.